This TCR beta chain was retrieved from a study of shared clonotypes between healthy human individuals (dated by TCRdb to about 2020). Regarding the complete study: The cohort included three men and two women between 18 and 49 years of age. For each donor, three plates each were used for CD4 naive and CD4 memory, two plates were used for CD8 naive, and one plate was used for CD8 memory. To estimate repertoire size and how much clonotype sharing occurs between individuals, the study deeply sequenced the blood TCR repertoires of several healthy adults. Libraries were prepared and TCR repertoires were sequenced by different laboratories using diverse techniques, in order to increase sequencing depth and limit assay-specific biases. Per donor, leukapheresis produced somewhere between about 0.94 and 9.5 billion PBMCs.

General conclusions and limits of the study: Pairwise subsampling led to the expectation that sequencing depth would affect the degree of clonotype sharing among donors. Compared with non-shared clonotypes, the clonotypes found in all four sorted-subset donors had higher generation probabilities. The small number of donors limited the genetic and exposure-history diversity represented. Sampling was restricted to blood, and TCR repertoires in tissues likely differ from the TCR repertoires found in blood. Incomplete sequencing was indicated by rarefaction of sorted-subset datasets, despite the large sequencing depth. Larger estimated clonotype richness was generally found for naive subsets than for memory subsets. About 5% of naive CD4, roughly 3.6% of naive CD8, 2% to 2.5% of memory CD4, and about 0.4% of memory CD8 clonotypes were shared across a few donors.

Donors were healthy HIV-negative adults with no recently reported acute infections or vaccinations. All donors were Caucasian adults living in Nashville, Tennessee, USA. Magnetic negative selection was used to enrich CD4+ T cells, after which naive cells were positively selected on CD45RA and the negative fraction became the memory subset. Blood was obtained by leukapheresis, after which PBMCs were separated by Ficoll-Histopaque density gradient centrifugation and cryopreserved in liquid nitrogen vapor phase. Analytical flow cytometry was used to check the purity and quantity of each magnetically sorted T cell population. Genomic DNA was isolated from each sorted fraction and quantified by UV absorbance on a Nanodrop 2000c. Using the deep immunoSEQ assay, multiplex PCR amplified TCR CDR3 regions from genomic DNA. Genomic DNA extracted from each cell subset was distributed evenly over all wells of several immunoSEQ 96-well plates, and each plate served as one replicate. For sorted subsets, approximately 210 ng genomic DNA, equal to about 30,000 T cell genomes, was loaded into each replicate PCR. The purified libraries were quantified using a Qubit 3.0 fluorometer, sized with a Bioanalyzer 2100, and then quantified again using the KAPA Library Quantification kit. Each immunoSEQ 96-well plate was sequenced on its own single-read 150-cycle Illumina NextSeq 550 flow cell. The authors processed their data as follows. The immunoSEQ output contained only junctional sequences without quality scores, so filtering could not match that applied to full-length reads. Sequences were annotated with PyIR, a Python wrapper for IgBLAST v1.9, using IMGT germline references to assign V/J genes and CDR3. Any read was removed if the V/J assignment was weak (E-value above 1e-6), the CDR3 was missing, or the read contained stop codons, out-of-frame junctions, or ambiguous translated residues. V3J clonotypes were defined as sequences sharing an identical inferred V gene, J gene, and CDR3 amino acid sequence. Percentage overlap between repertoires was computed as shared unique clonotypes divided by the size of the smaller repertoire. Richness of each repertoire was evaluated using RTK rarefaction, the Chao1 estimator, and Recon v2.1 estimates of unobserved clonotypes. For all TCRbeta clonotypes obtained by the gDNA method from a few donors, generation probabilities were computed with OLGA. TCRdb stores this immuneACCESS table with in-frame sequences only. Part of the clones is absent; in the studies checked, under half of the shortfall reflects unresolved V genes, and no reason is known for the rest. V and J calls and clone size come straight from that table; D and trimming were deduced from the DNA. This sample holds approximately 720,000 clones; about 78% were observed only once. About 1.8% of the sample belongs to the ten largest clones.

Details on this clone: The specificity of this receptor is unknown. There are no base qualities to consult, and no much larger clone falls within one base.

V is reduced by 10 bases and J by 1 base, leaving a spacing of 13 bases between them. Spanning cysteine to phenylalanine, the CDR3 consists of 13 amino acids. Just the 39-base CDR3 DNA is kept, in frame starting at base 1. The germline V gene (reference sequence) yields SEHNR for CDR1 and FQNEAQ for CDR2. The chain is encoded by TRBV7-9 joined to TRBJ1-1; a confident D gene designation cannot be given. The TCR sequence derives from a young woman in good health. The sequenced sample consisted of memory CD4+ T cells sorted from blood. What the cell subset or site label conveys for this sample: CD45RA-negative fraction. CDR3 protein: CATTPGWNTEAFF. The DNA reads TGTGCCACCACTCCGGGATGGAACACTGAAGCTTTCTTT.